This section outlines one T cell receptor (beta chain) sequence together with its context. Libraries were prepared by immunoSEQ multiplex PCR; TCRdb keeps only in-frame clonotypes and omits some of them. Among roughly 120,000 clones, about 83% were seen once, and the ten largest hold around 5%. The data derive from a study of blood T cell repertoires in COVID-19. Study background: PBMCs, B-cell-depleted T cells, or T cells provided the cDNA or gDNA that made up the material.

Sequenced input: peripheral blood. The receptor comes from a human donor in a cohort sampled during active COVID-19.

The CDR3 DNA follows: TGCGCCAGCAGCTTGGCCGGGCGGGGCAGGGGGTCAGATACGCAGTATTTT. This codes for CASSLAGRGRGSDTQYF. The V and J genes are TRBV5-1 and TRBJ2-3; perhaps TRBD1 as D (7 bases). The V gene's germline CDR1 is SGHRS and CDR2 YFSETQ. The CDR3 covers 17 residues. Trimming removed 0 bases from V and 4 bases from J, with 18 bases in between.